The present T cell receptor (beta chain) was sequenced within a study of shared clonotypes between healthy human individuals. The assay was carried out at the deep level. Measured with immunoSEQ multiplex PCR; TCRdb has only the in-frame clones, and not every one. Of 110,000 or so clones in the sample, approximately 70% were seen once. V lost 7 bases, J lost 1 base, and 14 bases lay in between. There are 14 residues in the CDR3. CDR1 SGHAT and CDR2 FQNNGV come from the germline V gene. CD45RO+ cells went into CD8 memory alongside CCR7-negative CD45RA+ TemRA cells. The V gene is TRBV11-2, the J gene TRBJ2-7; D perhaps matches TRBD1 (6 bases). The sample was memory CD8+ T cells sorted from blood. Indicated subset: CD45RO+ cells pooled with CCR7-negative TemRA cells. The receptor comes from a woman younger than 45 in good health. The CDR3 DNA reads TGTGCCAGCAACGATGCAGGGGCTTCCTACGAGCAGTACTTC. It is translated as CASNDAGASYEQYF.